This T cell receptor beta chain was identified during a study of radiotherapy plus CTLA-4 blockade in lung cancer. This clone has only a few counts. Profiling relied on immunoSEQ multiplex PCR, and the TCRdb table lists in-frame clones only, not all of them. The table shows roughly 77,000 clones, with roughly 80% occurring only once. The CDR3 is made up of 14 amino acids. V was cut by 5 bases and J by 0 bases, with 12 bases left in between. The germline gives CDR1 SGHRS, CDR2 YFSETQ. The chain uses TRBV5-1 and TRBJ2-7, with a tentative D call TRBD1 (6 bases). This sample comprised peripheral blood, obtained from a patient treated with radiotherapy plus ipilimumab. The receptor was derived from a human donor with non-small cell lung cancer whose response to radiotherapy plus ipilimumab could not be evaluated. For the CDR3, the DNA is TGCGCCAGCAGAATAGGACAGAGCTCCTACGAGCAGTACTTC. Its protein product is CASRIGQSSYEQYF.